This T cell receptor beta chain was recorded in a study of T-cell memory formation after mild COVID-19 (dated by TCRdb to about 2021). Study-level background: Most TCR sequence clusters were specific to one of the two donors. In two donors, T-cell clones that expanded and contracted after mild COVID-19 were followed by sequencing TCRalpha and TCRbeta repertoires longitudinally. The cohort was made up of two young adult volunteers, one female and one male, who were previously healthy.

Ficoll-Paque density gradient centrifugation was used to isolate PBMCs. What the study reported, not specific to this receptor: Contracting CD4+ clones turned up mainly in the CM and EM memory subsets, whereas EMRA was where CD8+ clones were enriched. Some responding clones were detected in pre-infection memory, suggesting pre-existing cross-reactive memory T cells joined the SARS-CoV-2 response. The study included only a couple of mild cases, and larger cohorts that include severe cases with pre-infection samples were judged to be necessary. The second-wave clones that peaked on day 37 were not confirmed to be SARS-CoV-2 specific. From day 15 to 85, contracting clones showed balanced CD4/CD8 phenotypes, whereas a second wave of clones that expanded from day 15 to 37 leaned towards CD4+.

Remarks on this clonotype: Its antigen remains undetermined. It has no much larger one-base neighbor in the sample; base qualities were not kept.

From cysteine to phenylalanine, the CDR3 is 15 amino acids long. Only the CDR3 DNA stays, 45 bases, in frame from base 1. V lost 2 bases and J lost 6 bases; the stretch between them is 15 bases long. The germline V gene gives CDR1 as MDHEN and CDR2 as SYDVKM. The sample was run on an Illumina NovaSeq 6000. Using 5'RACE with constant-segment primers, TCRalpha and TCRbeta cDNA libraries were constructed, with sample barcodes and unique molecular identifiers added in the process. Trizol reagent was used to extract RNA from every sample. Amplification of the libraries took two PCR steps, and the second step added a second sample barcode plus Illumina TruSeq adapters. Sequencing of libraries was performed on an Illumina NovaSeq with 2 x 150 bp paired-end reads. The original pipeline was this. The reads were demultiplexed and collapsed into UMI-guided consensus sequences using migec v1.2.7. With mixcr v2.1.11, UMI consensuses were aligned to TRA and TRB V and J templates and assembled into clonotypes. Expanded or contracted clonotypes were those called significant by both edgeR and NoisET, with noise models trained on biological replicates. For edgeR calls, the thresholds were a false discovery rate-adjusted p below 0.01 and a log2 fold-change of 1. As an exploratory analysis of dynamics, max-normalized trajectories of the 1000 most abundant clonotypes were examined by PCA with hierarchical clustering. Separately sequenced CD4+ and CD8+ repertoires were used to assign a CD4 or CD8 phenotype to each responding clone. The raw public data were reprocessed by TCRdb itself: fastp quality trimming at Q25, MiXCR clonotype calling, in-frame beta chains only. CDR3 protein duplicates are merged, each entry listing the most common genes and DNA. Here the V and J calls rest on TCRdb's processing, not on the authors' analysis. Recorded for this sample are roughly 340,000 distinct CDR3 sequences; 20% to 25% of them occurred a single time. In total, the top ten clones hold 21% of the sample.

Recombination linked TRBV28 to TRBJ2-3; there is no confident call for the D gene. Input material: PBMCs or a T cell subset sorted from them (not recorded which). This TCR derives from a man between 18 and 29 years old who had mild COVID-19 (a few samples of this study predate the infection). The sample titles of this study are shuffled in the database, so cell type and time point are left out; the donor was told from shared clones. Here the CDR3 is given as CASSLGGVGWDTQYF. The sequence in DNA is TGTGCCAGCAGTTTAGGTGGTGTCGGATGGGATACGCAGTATTTT. Full variable domain (CDR3 extended with the reference TRBV28 and TRBJ2-3 proteins): DVKVTQSSRYLVKRTGEKVFLECVQDMDHENMFWYRQDPGLGLRLIYFSYDVKMKEKGDIPEGYSVSREKKERFSLILESASTNQTSMYLCASSLGGVGWDTQYFGPGTRLTVL.